The rows below give T cell receptor beta chains drawn from one sample of a study of cytomegalovirus exposure and HLA in healthy donors. Data came from immunoSEQ multiplex PCR; TCRdb stores just in-frame clones and leaves some out. The sample carries 110,000 or so clones, about 80% recorded once. Sequencing was performed on PBMCs. The receptors come from a female donor in good health and CMV-seronegative. CDR3s include the opening cysteine and the closing phenylalanine or tryptophan.

V gene | CDR3 protein
TRBV6-1 | CASSEELAGGPVTDTQYF
TRBV5-5 | CASSLFGQTEKLFF
TRBV2 | CASKTDTSTNEKLFF
TRBV6-1 | CATGVQGTEAFF
TRBV25-1 | CASGAGGSTEAFF
TRBV5-1 | CASSSSGGAGETQYF
TRBV30 | CAWLQGEYNSPLHF
TRBV5-1 | CASSLDGSSYNEQFF
TRBV4-2 | CASSLNDRGGLNYGYTF
TRBV5-5 | CASSLRDIRSGNTIYF
TRBV5-1 | CASSRDRGIGDTQYF
TRBV19 | CASRGGQANTGELFF
TRBV25-1 | CASSGVNSPLHF
TRBV19 | CASSFSTGGAYGYTF
TRBV7-6 | CASRSSGGSTDTQYF
TRBV11-2 | CASSLYGGGAYEQYF
TRBV6-6 | CASTPAWLGTDTQYF
TRBV7-2 | CASSSRGTGANEQYF
TRBV29-1 | CSVGTGGGLNYGYTF
TRBV7-8 | CASSLEVGRVKNIQYF
TRBV14 | CASSQGRGRGNTIYF
TRBV9 | CASSVASNEQFF
TRBV19 | CASSIVPGGNQPQHF
TRBV18 | CASSPPKPFEKKTGNTIYF
TRBV10-2 | CASSESQSSNQPQHF
TRBV4-2 | CASSQGDRENTEAFF
TRBV5-4 | CASSPTPGVGYTF
TRBV2 | CASRAGTGVNEKLFF
TRBV2 | CASKLYRENTEAFF
TRBV7-9 | CASSRRGASGGHFTDTQYF
TRBV19 | CASTFAGGTDTQYF
TRBV6-5 | CASSLQERNTEAFF
TRBV28 | CASSWGLAGGSYNEQFF
TRBV19 | CASSARTGTGVTEAFF
TRBV5-3 | CARSPPDTEAFF